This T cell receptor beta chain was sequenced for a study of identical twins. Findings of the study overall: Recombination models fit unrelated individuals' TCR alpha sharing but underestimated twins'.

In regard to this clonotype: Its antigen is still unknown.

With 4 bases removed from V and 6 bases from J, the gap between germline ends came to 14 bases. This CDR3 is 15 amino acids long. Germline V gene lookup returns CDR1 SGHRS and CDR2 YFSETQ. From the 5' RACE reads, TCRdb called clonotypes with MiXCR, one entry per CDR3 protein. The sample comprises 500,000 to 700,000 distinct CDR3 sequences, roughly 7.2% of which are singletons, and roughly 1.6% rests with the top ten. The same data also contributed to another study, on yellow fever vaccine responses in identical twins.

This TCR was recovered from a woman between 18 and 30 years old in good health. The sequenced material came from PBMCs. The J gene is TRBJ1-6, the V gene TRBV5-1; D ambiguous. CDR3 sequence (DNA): TGCGCCAGCAGCCGAACAGAGAATTCTAATTCACCCCTCCACTTT. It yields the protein CASSRTENSNSPLHF.